The clone carrying this T cell receptor beta chain appeared a single time. The source of the sample is a study of tumor-infiltrating lymphocytes in oesophageal squamous cell carcinoma. TCRdb used MiXCR to reprocess the PCR reads, holding one entry per CDR3 protein. This sample carries 8,500 to 11,000 distinct CDR3 sequences, less than 75% of them seen once, and the ten largest clones take about 26%. Trimming took 3 bases from V and 3 from J, leaving 8 bases between them. The CDR3 runs to 13 residues. In germline, CDR1 is SGHVS, CDR2 FQNEAQ. The rearrangement links TRBV7-8 to TRBJ2-5; weak D call: TRBD2 (6 bases). Sequencing was carried out using esophageal tumor tissue. This receptor was taken from a female donor with esophageal squamous cell carcinoma. The CDR3 region has the DNA TGTGCCAGCAGCTTCACGGGGGAAGAGACCCAGTACTTC. Translating gives CASSFTGEETQYF.